Below, 17 T cell receptor beta chains from the same sample are listed, as sequenced in a study of CD8 T cells in Susac syndrome. Random hexamers served to reverse transcribe roughly 0.45 to 1 ug RNA. Each CDR3 protein gets one entry after TCRdb re-called the immunoSEQ multiplex PCR reads with MiXCR. This sample carries 120,000 to 150,000 distinct CDR3 sequences, approximately 95% of them seen once, and the ten largest clones take about 0.11%. Sequences were obtained from CD4+ T cells from PBMCs. These receptors all stem from a human donor with multiple sclerosis.

The rearrangement joins TRBV6-5 to TRBJ2-6, with 10 nucleotides matching TRBD1. Losses at the gene ends were 4 bases for V and 2 bases for J; bases not matched to a gene: 8. CDR1 MNHEY and CDR2 SVGAGI come from the germline V gene. This CDR3 contains 18 residues. This CDR3 reads CASSFRDRGVAGANVLTF. The CDR3 region has the DNA TGTGCCAGCAGTTTCCGGGACAGGGGAGTGGCTGGGGCCAACGTCCTGACTTTC.

The chain couples TRBV28 to TRBJ1-1; D perhaps matches TRBD1 (5 bases). Germline V gene sequence: CDR1 MDHEN, CDR2 SYDVKM. Trimming removed 6 bases at V and 1 base at J, with 18 bases between. The CDR3 is 16 residues long. CDR3 sequence: CASSTPGGVGNTEAFF. For the CDR3, the DNA is TGTGCCAGCAGCACTCCTGGGGGAGTGGGGAACACTGAAGCTTTCTTT.

V is TRBV5-4 and J is TRBJ1-1; 7 nucleotides agree with TRBD1. The CDR3 runs 13 residues. The V gene end was trimmed by 7 bases and the J gene end by 4 bases; junction bases not matched to a gene: 7. CDR1 is SGHNT and CDR2 is YYREEE in the germline V gene (reference sequence). The CDR3 DNA sequence: TGTGCCAGCCTCATACAGGGGAGCACTGAAGCTTTCTTT. Its translation is CASLIQGSTEAFF.

This rearrangement joins TRBV5-1 to TRBJ1-1; D is perhaps TRBD1 (5 bases). The germline V and J ends were trimmed by 0 bases and 0 bases, with 9 bases remaining between them. This CDR3 comprises 15 residues. CDR1 is SGHRS and CDR2 is YFSETQ in the germline V gene. This CDR3 is CASSLEAGMNTEAFF. The DNA for the CDR3 is TGCGCCAGCAGCTTGGAAGCAGGGATGAACACTGAAGCTTTCTTT.

The chain is built from TRBV9 and TRBJ2-1; TRBD2 matches 7 bases. Germline V gives CDR1 SGDLS, CDR2 YYNGEE. V was clipped by 3 bases and J by 0 bases; unmatched bases: 6. The CDR3 is 16 residues long. The CDR3 here is CASSAIAGGSYNEQFF. The DNA of the CDR3 is TGTGCCAGCAGCGCCATAGCGGGCGGCTCCTACAATGAGCAGTTCTTC.

The chain carries TRBV3-1 and TRBJ1-5; D ambiguous. The CDR3 sequence is 13 residues long. V lost 4 bases and J lost 1, with 5 bases in between. CDR1 is LGHDT, CDR2 YNNKEL, per germline (reference sequence). CDR3 DNA sequence: TGTGCCAGCAGCCGACGGAGCAATCAGCCCCAGCATTTT. It translates to CASSRRSNQPQHF.

This chain joins TRBV30 and TRBJ1-2; TRBD1 is a possible D gene (6 bases). This CDR3 is built from 11 residues. Germline V gene lookup returns CDR1 GTSNPN and CDR2 SVGIG (reference sequence). The V and J ends lost 3 bases and 6 bases respectively, with 8 bases between them. The CDR3 loop reads CAWRQGNGYTF. The CDR3, as DNA: TGTGCCTGGAGGCAGGGGAATGGCTACACCTTC.

The genes are TRBV6-6 and TRBJ1-1; the D is unclear. Germline V gives CDR1 MNHNY, CDR2 SVGAGI (reference sequence). The V gene lost 4 bases and the J gene lost 5 bases, with 11 bases spanning the gap. The CDR3 has 13 residues. As DNA, the CDR3 is TGTGCCAGCAGTTTCGACCAGATTACTGAAGCTTTCTTT. Translation gives CASSFDQITEAFF.

The chain employs TRBV6-5 and TRBJ2-1; tentative D call: TRBD2 (6 bases). Germline loops: CDR1 MNHEY, CDR2 SVGAGI. V was shortened by 6 bases and J by 0 bases, with 12 bases between the two germline ends. The CDR3 length is 15 residues. In nucleotides, the CDR3 is TGTGCCAGCAGCCGGGACTGGAGCTCCTACAATGAGCAGTTCTTC. This sequence encodes CASSRDWSSYNEQFF.

CDR3 residues: CASSPKFSGATDTQYF. The DNA of the CDR3 is TGCGCCAGCAGCCCCAAGTTCTCAGGGGCCACAGATACGCAGTATTTT. This rearrangement joins TRBV4-1 to TRBJ2-3; TRBD1 is a possible D gene (6 bases). The V gene's germline CDR1 is MGHRA and CDR2 YSYEKL. The ends were cut back, 4 bases at V and 2 bases at J, with 16 bases in the middle. The CDR3 covers 16 residues.

This clonotype was observed once. The rearrangement uses TRBV20-1 and TRBJ2-3; D call uncertain. V was cut by 1 base and J by 0 bases, with 11 bases left in between. In germline, CDR1 is DFQATT, CDR2 SNEGSKA (reference sequence). This CDR3 spans 15 amino acids. As DNA, the CDR3 is TGCAGTGCTAGAGGGGGATCCTCTAGCACAGATACGCAGTATTTT. This translates into CSARGGSSSTDTQYF.

This clonotype was counted only a few times. V gene TRBV5-1 combines with J gene TRBJ2-6; D perhaps matches TRBD2 (6 bases). Germline V gene lookup returns CDR1 SGHRS and CDR2 YFSETQ. V was clipped by 4 bases and J by 4 bases, with 12 bases between them. The CDR3 covers 15 residues. The CDR3 region is CASSEGTSGANVLTF. CDR3 nucleotides: TGCGCCAGCAGCGAAGGGACTTCGGGGGCCAACGTCCTGACTTTC. The full variable domain, with the rest looked up from reference TRBV5-1 and TRBJ2-6, is KAGVTQTPRYLIKTRGQQVTLSCSPISGHRSVSWYQQTPGQGLQFLFEYFSETQRNKGNFPGRFSGRQFSNSRSEMNVSTLELGDSALYLCASSEGTSGANVLTFGAGSRLTVL.

CDR3 DNA: TGTGCCAGCAGCTGGGACAGCTCCTACAATGAGCAGTTCTTC. It codes for CASSWDSSYNEQFF. The V call is TRBV13, the J call TRBJ2-1, with TRBD1 identical over 7 bases. V was pared by 4 bases and J by 0 bases, with 0 bases of the junction left unmatched. Germline V gene sequence: CDR1 PRHDT, CDR2 FYEKMQ (reference sequence). The CDR3 has 14 amino acids.

V gene TRBV5-1 combines with J gene TRBJ2-3; 7 bases agree with TRBD1. The CDR3 is 14 amino acids. CDR1 and CDR2 (germline): SGHRS, YFSETQ. V lost 1 base and J lost 3; bases outside the gene matches: 2. In DNA, the CDR3 is TGCGCCAGCAGCTTGTCGGGACAGACAGATACGCAGTATTTT. Its translation is CASSLSGQTDTQYF.

As concerns this clonotype: The junction departs from the called germline gene at one end, perhaps through a read error. This chain uses TRBV29-1 with TRBJ1-2; 8 bases map to TRBD1. This CDR3 is 13 amino acids long. Germline V gene lookup returns CDR1 SQVTM and CDR2 ANQGSEA. CDR3 protein: CSVEGQGFGGYTF. In nucleotides, the CDR3 is TGCAGCGTGGAAGGACAGGGATTCGGCGGCTACACCTTC.

V gene TRBV9 combines with J gene TRBJ1-2; the D is unclear. V gave up 3 bases and J gave up 4 bases, with 10 bases separating them. This CDR3 region has 13 residues. Germline V gene sequence: CDR1 SGDLS, CDR2 YYNGEE. The CDR3 loop is CASSAWEGYGYTF. The CDR3 coding sequence is TGTGCCAGCAGCGCCTGGGAGGGCTATGGCTACACCTTC.

This clonotype was detected a few times. J is TRBJ1-2 and V is TRBV7-2, with unresolved D. This CDR3 spans 14 amino acids. Trimming cost V 5 bases and J 3 bases, with 13 bases left between them. Germline V gene lookup returns CDR1 SGHTA and CDR2 FQGNSA. CDR3 nucleotides: TGTGCCAGCAGCCGACGCGGTATTGACTATGGCTACACCTTC. This translates into CASSRRGIDYGYTF.